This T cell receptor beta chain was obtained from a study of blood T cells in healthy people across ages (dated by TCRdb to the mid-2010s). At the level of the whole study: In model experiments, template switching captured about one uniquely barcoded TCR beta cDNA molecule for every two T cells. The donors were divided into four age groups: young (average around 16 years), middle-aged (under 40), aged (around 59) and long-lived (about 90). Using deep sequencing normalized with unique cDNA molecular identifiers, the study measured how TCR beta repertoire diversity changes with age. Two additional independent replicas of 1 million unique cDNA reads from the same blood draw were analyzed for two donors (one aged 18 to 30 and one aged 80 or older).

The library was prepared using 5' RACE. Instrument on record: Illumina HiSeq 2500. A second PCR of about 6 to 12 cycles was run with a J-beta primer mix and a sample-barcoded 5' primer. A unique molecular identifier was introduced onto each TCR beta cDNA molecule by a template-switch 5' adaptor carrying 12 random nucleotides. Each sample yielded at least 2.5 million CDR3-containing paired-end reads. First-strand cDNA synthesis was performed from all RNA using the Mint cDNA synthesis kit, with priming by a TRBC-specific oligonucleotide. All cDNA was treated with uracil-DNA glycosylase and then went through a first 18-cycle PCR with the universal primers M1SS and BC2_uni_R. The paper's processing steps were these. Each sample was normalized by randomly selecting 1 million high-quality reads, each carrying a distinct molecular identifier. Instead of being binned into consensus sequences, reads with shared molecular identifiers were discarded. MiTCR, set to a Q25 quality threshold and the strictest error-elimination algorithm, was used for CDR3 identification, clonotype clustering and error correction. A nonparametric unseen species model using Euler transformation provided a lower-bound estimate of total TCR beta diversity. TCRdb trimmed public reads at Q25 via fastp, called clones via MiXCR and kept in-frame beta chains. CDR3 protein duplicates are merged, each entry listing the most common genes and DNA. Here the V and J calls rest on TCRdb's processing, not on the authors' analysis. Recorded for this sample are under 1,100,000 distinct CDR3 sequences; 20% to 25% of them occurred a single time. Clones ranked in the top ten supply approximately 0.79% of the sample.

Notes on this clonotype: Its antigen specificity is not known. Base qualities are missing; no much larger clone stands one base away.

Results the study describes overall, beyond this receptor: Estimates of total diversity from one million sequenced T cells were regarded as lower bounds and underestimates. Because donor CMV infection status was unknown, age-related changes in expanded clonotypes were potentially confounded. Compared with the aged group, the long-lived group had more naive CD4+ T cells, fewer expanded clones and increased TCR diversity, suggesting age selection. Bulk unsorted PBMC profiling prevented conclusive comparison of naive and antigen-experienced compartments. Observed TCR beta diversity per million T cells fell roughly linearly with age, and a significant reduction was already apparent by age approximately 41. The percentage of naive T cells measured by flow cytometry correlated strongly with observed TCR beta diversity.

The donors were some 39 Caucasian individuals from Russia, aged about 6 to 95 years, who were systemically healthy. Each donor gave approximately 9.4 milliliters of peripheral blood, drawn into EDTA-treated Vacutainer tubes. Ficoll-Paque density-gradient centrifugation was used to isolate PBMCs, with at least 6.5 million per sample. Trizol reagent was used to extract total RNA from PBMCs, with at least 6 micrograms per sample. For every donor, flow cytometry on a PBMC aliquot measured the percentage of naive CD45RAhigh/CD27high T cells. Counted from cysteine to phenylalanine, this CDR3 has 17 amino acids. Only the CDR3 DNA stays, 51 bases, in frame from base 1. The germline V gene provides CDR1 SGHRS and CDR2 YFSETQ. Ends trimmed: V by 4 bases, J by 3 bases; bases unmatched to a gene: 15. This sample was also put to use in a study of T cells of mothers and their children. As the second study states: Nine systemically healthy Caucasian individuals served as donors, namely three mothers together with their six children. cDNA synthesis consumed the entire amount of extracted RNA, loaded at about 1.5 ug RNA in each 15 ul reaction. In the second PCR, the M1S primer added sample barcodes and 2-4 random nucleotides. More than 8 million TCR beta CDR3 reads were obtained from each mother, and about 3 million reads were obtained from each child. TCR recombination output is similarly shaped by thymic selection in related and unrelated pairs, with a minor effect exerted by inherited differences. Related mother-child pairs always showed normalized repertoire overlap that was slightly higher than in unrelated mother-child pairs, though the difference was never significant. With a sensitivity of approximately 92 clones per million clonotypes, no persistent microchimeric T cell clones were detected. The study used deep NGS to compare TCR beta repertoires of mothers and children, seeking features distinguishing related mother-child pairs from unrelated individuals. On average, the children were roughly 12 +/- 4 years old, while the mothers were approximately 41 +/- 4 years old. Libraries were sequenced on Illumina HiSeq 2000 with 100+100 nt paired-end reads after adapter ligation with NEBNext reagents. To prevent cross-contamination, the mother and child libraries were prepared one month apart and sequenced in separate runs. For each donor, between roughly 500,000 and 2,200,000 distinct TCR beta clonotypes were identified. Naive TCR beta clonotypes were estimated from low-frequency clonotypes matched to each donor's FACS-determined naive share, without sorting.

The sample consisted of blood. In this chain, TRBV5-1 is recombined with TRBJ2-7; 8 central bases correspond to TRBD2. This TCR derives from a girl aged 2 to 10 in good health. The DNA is TGCGCCAGCAGCCCGGATATTCCTAGCGGGCAGGTCTACGAGCAGTACTTC. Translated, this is CASSPDIPSGQVYEQYF.